The table lists the clone carrying this T cell receptor beta chain with many counts. Its antigen is undetermined. This record comes from a study of T-cell reconstitution after alpha-beta-depleted transplantation in children. The study's findings and limits: Several hundred expanded graft clones reportedly were the source of alpha-beta T cells about two months after transplant.

Unique molecular identifiers were built into the TCRbeta library. TCRdb redid the calling of the PCR reads with MiXCR, one entry per CDR3 protein. The sample holds about 300,000 distinct CDR3 sequences, 10% seen once. Specimen: PBMCs, collected before TCRalphabeta/CD19-depleted stem cell transplant. The sequence was obtained from a boy under two years old with acute myeloid leukemia, due to receive a stem cell transplant.

The chain's CDR3 is CASSPPLLRGFSSYNEQFF. In nucleotides, the CDR3 is TGTGCCAGCAGTCCACCCCTTCTCAGGGGCTTTAGCTCCTACAATGAGCAGTTCTTC. The chain recombines TRBV28 with TRBJ2-1; D may be TRBD1 (6 bases). V lost 5 bases to trimming and J lost 0 bases, with 23 bases between them. Germline V gene sequence: CDR1 MDHEN, CDR2 SYDVKM. The CDR3 sequence is 19 residues long.